The following is a T cell receptor (beta chain) sequence with its context. V trimming: 4 bases; J trimming: 3 bases; junction bases outside the gene matches: 15. The CDR3 is 19 amino acids. Germline CDR1 is SGHTA and CDR2 is FQGNSA. This entry belongs to a study of blood T cell repertoires in COVID-19. Overall study: Samples taken during acute and convalescent COVID-19 were collected in the United States, Italy and Spain. PBMCs, B-cell-depleted T cells, or T cells were the source of the cDNA or gDNA that made up the material.

Original methodology: Scientists estimated how many nucleated cells there were by amplifying reference gene primers. Data came from immunoSEQ multiplex PCR; TCRdb stores just in-frame clones and leaves some out. The V and J calls and the clone size are those of that table, but D and trimming were determined from the DNA. The sample has approximately 260,000 clones, 84% seen once; the top ten hold roughly 8.6%. The sequencing sample was made of peripheral blood. The source of this sequence is a human donor in a cohort sampled during active COVID-19. The chain joins TRBV7-2 to TRBJ2-2, with 9 bases that match TRBD1. DNA of the CDR3: TGTGCCAGCAGCTCAAAGCGGGGATACAGGGGGCGGGACACCGGGGAGCTGTTTTTT. Translating it yields CASSSKRGYRGRDTGELFF.